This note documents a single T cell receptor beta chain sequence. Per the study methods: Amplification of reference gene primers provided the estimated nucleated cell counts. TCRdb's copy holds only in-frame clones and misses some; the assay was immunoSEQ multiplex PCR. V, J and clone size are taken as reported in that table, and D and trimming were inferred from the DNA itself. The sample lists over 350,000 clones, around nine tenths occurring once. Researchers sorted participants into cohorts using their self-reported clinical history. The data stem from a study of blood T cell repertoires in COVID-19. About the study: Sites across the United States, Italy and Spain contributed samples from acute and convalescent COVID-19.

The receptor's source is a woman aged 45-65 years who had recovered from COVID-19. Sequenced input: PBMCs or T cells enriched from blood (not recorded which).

The CDR3 DNA sequence: TGTGCCAGCAGCGCCAGGGGGCCGGGGACTGGGGCCAACGTCCTGACTTTC. It yields the protein CASSARGPGTGANVLTF. The chain recombines TRBV7-6 with TRBJ2-6, with 8 positions matching TRBD1. Trimming at V came to 5 bases and at J to 2 bases, leaving 8 bases not matched to a gene. In germline, CDR1 is SGHVS, CDR2 FNYEAQ. The CDR3 is 17 amino acids.